This entry lists 27 T cell receptor beta chains sequenced from one sample in a study of persistence of HIV-infected CD4 T cells. The stimulus was an HIV-1 Gag 15-mer peptide pool, about 1 ug/peptide/mL. Memory cells lacking CD40L and CD69 with high CD45RO were sorted. This was the immunoSEQ version 4 assay in survey mode. Clones were read by immunoSEQ multiplex PCR, and TCRdb kept only the in-frame ones, dropping some. Of 35,000 or so clones in the sample, about 84% were seen once. These receptors' antigens are unknown. This specimen was cultured CD4+ T cells from PBMCs, taken from a patient who received antiretroviral therapy. The receptors shown here come from an adult with HIV. The donor label of this sample is uncertain.

The DNA for the CDR3 is TGTGCCAGCAGCCAAGGTCTTAGCGGGGATAGCTCCTACAATGAGCAGTTCTTC. This translates into CASSQGLSGDSSYNEQFF. This chain connects TRBV3-1 (or the pseudogene TRBV3-2) to TRBJ2-1; 8 nucleotides line up with TRBD2. V was pared by 1 base and J by 0 bases, with 8 bases of the junction left unmatched. The CDR3 length is 18 residues. From germline, CDR1 is LGHDT and CDR2 YNNKEL (reference sequence).

The V gene is TRBV4-1, the J gene TRBJ1-2; D is unclear. This CDR3 has 13 residues. V dropped 1 base and J dropped 8 bases, with 11 bases sitting between them. Germline CDR1 MGHRA, CDR2 YSYEKL. CDR3 nucleotide sequence: TGCGCCAGCAGCCAAGGGGTTCAAGGGGGCTACACCTTC. Its protein product is CASSQGVQGGYTF.

This chain joins TRBV2 and TRBJ2-2; 7 bases match TRBD1. CDR3 length: 13 amino acids. Germline CDR1 reads SNHLY; CDR2 reads FYNNEI. V shed 7 bases and J 6 bases; nucleotides not matched to a gene: 5. The CDR3 nucleotides are TGTGCCAGCATTCTGACAGGGCCCGGGGAGCTGTTTTTT. Protein: CASILTGPGELFF. The full variable domain, rest sourced from reference TRBV2 and TRBJ2-2, is EPEVTQTPSHQVTQMGQEVILRCVPISNHLYFYWYRQILGQKVEFLVSFYNNEISEKSEIFDDQFSVERPDGSNFTLKIRSTKLEDSAMYFCASILTGPGELFFGEGSRLTVL.

The chain links TRBV18 to TRBJ2-7; the match to TRBD1 covers 9 bases. The CDR3 sequence is 15 residues long. V gave up 2 bases and J gave up 2 bases; unmatched junction bases: 4. Germline assignment: CDR1 KGHSH and CDR2 LQKENI. The chain's CDR3 is CASSPGTGPTYEQYF. The DNA for the CDR3 is TGTGCCAGCTCACCAGGGACAGGGCCCACCTACGAGCAGTACTTC.

This rearrangement joins TRBV19 to TRBJ1-6; D gene ambiguous. Deletions cut 3 bases from V and 9 bases from J, with 6 bases between. CDR1 LNHDA and CDR2 SQIVND come from the germline V gene (reference sequence). This CDR3 spans 12 amino acids. The CDR3 DNA reads TGTGCCAGTAGTATGGAGGGTTCACCCCTCCACTTT. This sequence encodes CASSMEGSPLHF. The full variable domain, its missing parts supplied by reference TRBV19 and TRBJ1-6, is DGGITQSPKYLFRKEGQNVTLSCEQNLNHDAMYWYRQDPGQGLRLIYYSQIVNDFQKGDIAEGYSVSREKKESFPLTVTSAQKNPTAFYLCASSMEGSPLHFGNGTRLTVT.

This chain uses TRBV19 with TRBJ2-1; the D call may be TRBD1 or TRBD2 (5 bases each). Germline V gene data show CDR1 as LNHDA and CDR2 as SQIVND (reference sequence). Trimming stripped 8 bases from V and 2 bases from J, with 19 bases between. The CDR3 extends over 16 amino acids. The DNA for the CDR3 is TGTGCCAGTTCGAGGGAGACAGTTGGGGCCTACAATGAGCAGTTCTTC. The encoded protein is CASSRETVGAYNEQFF.

This chain links TRBV28 with TRBJ1-2, with 8 bases that match TRBD1. Germline trimming cut 5 bases from V and 2 bases from J; bases unmatched to any gene: 4. Germline V gene data show CDR1 as MDHEN and CDR2 as SYDVKM. The length of the CDR3 is 14 residues. The CDR3 DNA reads as TGTGCCAGCAGTGGGGACAGGCGGAACTATGGCTACACCTTC. Translation gives CASSGDRRNYGYTF.

The chain employs TRBV7-3 and TRBJ2-4; TRBD1 is a possible D gene (5 bases). Trimming left V 1 base short and J 8 bases short, with 15 bases between. Germline V gives CDR1 SGHTA, CDR2 FQGTGA. The CDR3 loop spans 15 amino acids. The CDR3: CASSLNRPSSDIQYF. As DNA, the CDR3 is TGTGCCAGCAGCTTAAACAGGCCCAGTTCGGACATTCAGTACTTC.

The chain recombines TRBV5-5 with TRBJ2-4, with D hard to call. The germline V and J ends were trimmed by 1 base and 0 bases, with 11 bases remaining between them. Germline V gene sequence: CDR1 SGHKS, CDR2 YYEKEE (reference sequence). This CDR3 is 16 amino acids long. The CDR3 protein is CASSLLPALAKNIQYF. The CDR3 coding sequence is TGTGCCAGCAGCTTGCTCCCAGCGCTAGCCAAAAACATTCAGTACTTC. Together with reference TRBV5-5 and TRBJ2-4, the CDR3 gives the full variable domain: DAGVTQSPTHLIKTRGQQVTLRCSPISGHKSVSWYQQVLGQGPQFIFQYYEKEERGRGNFPDRFSARQFPNYSSELNVNALLLGDSALYLCASSLLPALAKNIQYFGAGTRLSVL.

The rearrangement uses TRBV6-5 and TRBJ1-2; D ambiguous. Germline CDR1 MNHEY, CDR2 SVGAGI. Trimming stripped 2 bases from V and 8 bases from J, with 15 bases between. CDR3 length: 14 residues. The CDR3 DNA is TGTGCCAGCAGTTACCAGCCCGAGGTGGGCGGCTACACCTTC. Amino acid sequence: CASSYQPEVGGYTF.

The chain combines TRBV6-5 with TRBJ2-7; 7 positions agree with TRBD1. The germline V gene has CDR1 MNHEY and CDR2 SVGAGI. The V segment lost 3 bases and the J segment 0 bases; nucleotides outside the gene matches: 5. The CDR3 contains 15 residues. The CDR3 DNA sequence: TGTGCCAGCAGTTATGGTAGGGGGCCCTCCTACGAGCAGTACTTC. Amino acid sequence: CASSYGRGPSYEQYF.

The gene calls are TRBV5-1 and TRBJ2-1, with D possibly being TRBD1 (5 bases). Germline V gene data show CDR1 as SGHRS and CDR2 as YFSETQ. Trimming shortened V by 1 base and J by 11 bases, and 16 bases separated the two germline ends. The CDR3 is 14 amino acids. CDR3 nucleotide sequence: TGCGCCAGCAGCTTGCGGTCCATCGTGGACAAGCAGTTCTTC. Its protein product is CASSLRSIVDKQFF.

The rearrangement links TRBV7-2 to TRBJ1-2; 8 nucleotides line up with TRBD1. The trim removed 5 bases at V and 4 bases at J, leaving 12 bases unmatched. The CDR3 has 16 amino acids. Per the germline V gene, CDR1 is SGHTA and CDR2 is FQGNSA. This CDR3 reads CASSPRGGQAGYGYTF. CDR3 DNA sequence: TGTGCCAGCAGCCCCCGGGGGGGACAGGCTGGCTATGGCTACACCTTC.

The chain links TRBV10-3 to TRBJ2-3; 9 nucleotides agree with TRBD1. V shed 3 bases, J shed 4 bases, and the junction held 8 bases outside the gene matches. The CDR3 extends over 16 amino acids. Germline V CDR1 and CDR2: ENHRY, SYGVKD. The CDR3 region has the DNA TGTGCCATCAGTGATTTCGACAGGGGGAGGGCAGATACGCAGTATTTT. As protein: CAISDFDRGRADTQYF.

This chain connects TRBV6-5 to TRBJ1-1; possibly TRBD1 for D (5 bases). The CDR3 is made up of 12 amino acids. In germline, CDR1 is MNHEY, CDR2 SVGAGI. V gave up 6 bases and J gave up 3 bases, with 8 bases separating them. The CDR3 sequence: CASRVGDTEAFF. CDR3 DNA: TGTGCCAGCAGGGTGGGGGACACTGAAGCTTTCTTT.

The CDR3 sequence: CASSEAGVNRGAKNIQYF. The CDR3 region has the DNA TGTGCCAGCAGCGAAGCAGGGGTTAACAGGGGAGCCAAAAACATTCAGTACTTC. This chain uses TRBV7-9 with TRBJ2-4; 7 bases are shared with TRBD1. CDR1 and CDR2 (germline): SEHNR, FQNEAQ (reference sequence). The CDR3 length is 18 residues. V was clipped by 5 bases and J by 0 bases; unmatched bases: 13. The whole variable domain, remainder taken from reference TRBV7-9 and TRBJ2-4, is DTGVSQNPRHKITKRGQNVTFRCDPISEHNRLYWYRQTLGQGPEFLTYFQNEAQLEKSRLLSDRFSAERPKGSFSTLEIQRTEQGDSAMYLCASSEAGVNRGAKNIQYFGAGTRLSVL.

The chain links TRBV5-1 to TRBJ2-3; D not resolved. V shed 1 base and J shed 0 bases, with 6 bases lying between them. The CDR3 is made up of 14 amino acids. CDR1 SGHRS and CDR2 YFSETQ come from the germline V gene. CDR3 in DNA: TGCGCCAGCAGCTTGCCCCAGAGCACAGATACGCAGTATTTT. Translation: CASSLPQSTDTQYF.

This clone appeared once. This sequence joins TRBV2 and TRBJ1-4; D perhaps matches TRBD1 (6 bases). This CDR3 region has 15 residues. Per germline, CDR1 SNHLY and CDR2 FYNNEI. Trimming cost V 3 bases and J 3 bases, with 11 bases left between them. As DNA, the CDR3 is TGTGCCAGCAGTGAGCGACAGGTAGCTAATGAAAAACTGTTTTTT. This translates into CASSERQVANEKLFF.

The rearrangement joins TRBV28 to TRBJ1-5; the match to TRBD1 covers 8 bases. Germline values: CDR1 MDHEN, CDR2 SYDVKM. The CDR3 contains 16 residues. With V trimmed by 4 bases and J by 7 bases, 12 bases remained unmatched. DNA for the CDR3: TGTGCCAGCAGTTCGCTAGCAGGGGGCGAGGGCCAGCCCCAGCATTTT. Residues: CASSSLAGGEGQPQHF.

This chain links TRBV6-1 with TRBJ2-7; D is unresolved. Germline lookup yields CDR1 MNHNS and CDR2 SASEGT. The CDR3 consists of 13 residues. Deletions cut 9 bases from V and 2 bases from J, with 14 bases between. As DNA, the CDR3 is TGTGCCAGTCGGAAGGCTGGCGCCTACGAGCAGTACTTC. Translating gives CASRKAGAYEQYF.

This chain connects TRBV5-1 to TRBJ1-1, with 7 positions matching TRBD1. With 1 base clipped from V and 4 bases from J, the junction kept 10 bases outside the gene matches. CDR1 SGHRS and CDR2 YFSETQ come from the germline V gene. This CDR3 has 16 amino acids. The CDR3 spells CASSLTHDRAATEAFF. In DNA, the CDR3 is TGCGCCAGCAGCTTGACCCATGACAGGGCTGCCACTGAAGCTTTCTTT.

The CDR3, as DNA: TGTGCCAGCAGCTTGGCAAGGGGGTTATCCACAGATACGCAGTATTTT. The encoded protein is CASSLARGLSTDTQYF. V gene TRBV5-4 combines with J gene TRBJ2-3, with D perhaps TRBD1 (6 bases). This CDR3 has 16 residues. Trimming stripped 0 bases from V and 2 bases from J, with 13 bases between. Germline lookup yields CDR1 SGHNT and CDR2 YYREEE (reference sequence).

The CDR3 DNA is TGCGCCAGCAGTCACCAGGCCGGGGGGCCGAACACCGGGGAGCTGTTTTTT. This translates into CASSHQAGGPNTGELFF. V is TRBV10-1 and J is TRBJ2-2; TRBD2 is a possible D gene (7 bases). Per germline, CDR1 WNHNN and CDR2 SYGVQD (reference sequence). This CDR3 contains 17 residues. Deletions cut 5 bases from V and 0 bases from J, with 16 bases between.

The table lists this clone with a few counts. This chain joins TRBV2 and TRBJ1-5; no clear D. Deletions cut 5 bases from V and 4 bases from J, with 12 bases between. Germline CDR1 is SNHLY and CDR2 is FYNNEI. This CDR3 comprises 14 residues. Here the CDR3 DNA reads TGTGCCAGCAGTCTAAGGGAATCTAATCAGCCCCAGCATTTT. Translating it yields CASSLRESNQPQHF.

V gene TRBV19 combines with J gene TRBJ1-1; D remains ambiguous. The CDR3 extends over 12 amino acids. Germline lookup yields CDR1 LNHDA and CDR2 SQIVND (reference sequence). The germline V and J ends were trimmed by 2 bases and 8 bases, with 9 bases remaining between them. CDR3 region: CASSIQEGEAFF. CDR3 DNA: TGTGCCAGTAGTATACAGGAAGGGGAAGCTTTCTTT.

Here the CDR3 DNA reads TGTGCCACCAGCAGAGATCGTGGTACTTACATGAACACTGAAGCTTTCTTT. Translated: CATSRDRGTYMNTEAFF. V gene TRBV15 combines with J gene TRBJ1-1; unclear D gene. The CDR3 runs to 17 residues. V was shortened by 0 bases and J by 0 bases, with 14 bases between the two germline ends. Germline V CDR1 and CDR2: LNHNV, YYDKDF (reference sequence).

This rearrangement joins TRBV6-1 to TRBJ2-2; 8 bases map to TRBD1. With 3 bases clipped from V and 6 bases from J, the junction kept 6 bases outside the gene matches. The CDR3 spans 15 residues. The germline gives CDR1 MNHNS, CDR2 SASEGT. Here the CDR3 DNA reads TGTGCCAGCAGTGATGGACAGGGTTGGGCCGGGGAGCTGTTTTTT. This sequence encodes CASSDGQGWAGELFF.